The 20 T cell receptor beta chains below come from one sample, sequenced in a study of response to subunit inactivated influenza vaccine. Via MiXCR, TCRdb re-called the RT-PCR reads, giving one row per CDR3 protein. The repertoire holds 160,000 or so distinct CDR3 sequences, with roughly a tenth as singletons. Sequenced here: non-naive T cells sorted from PBMCs, sampled roughly 46 days after vaccination. All receptors derive from a man aged 50-59 years who received an inactivated influenza vaccine.

This clonotype appeared a few times. The CDR3: CASSLETGGLYEQYF. CDR3 nucleotide sequence: TGTGCCAGCAGTTTAGAGACAGGAGGACTTTACGAGCAGTACTTC. The chain employs TRBV12-3 or TRBV12-4 and TRBJ2-7; possibly TRBD1 for D (6 bases). This CDR3 region has 15 residues. V lost 1 base to trimming and J lost 4 bases, with 14 bases between them.

This clonotype has a handful of counts. The V gene is TRBV7-2, the J gene TRBJ2-1; the match to TRBD2 covers 14 bases. The CDR3 has 16 amino acids. Germline V gene data show CDR1 as SGHTA and CDR2 as FQGNSA. Germline trimming cut 6 bases from V and 9 bases from J; bases unmatched to any gene: 10. The DNA for the CDR3 is TGTGCCAGCAGGGGGGCCGGGACTAGCGGGAGCGTTGAGCAGTTCTTC. It is translated as CASRGAGTSGSVEQFF.

This chain uses TRBV6-2 or TRBV6-3 with TRBJ2-1, with 9 bases identical to TRBD1. The CDR3 loop spans 15 amino acids. V shed 5 bases and J 7 bases; nucleotides not matched to a gene: 9. Germline V gene sequence: CDR1 MNHEY, CDR2 SVGEGT. In nucleotides, the CDR3 is TGTGCCAGCAGTAGTCCCGGGACAGGGACGAATGAGCAGTTCTTC. This sequence encodes CASSSPGTGTNEQFF.

There are many counts of this clonotype. J is TRBJ1-2 and V is TRBV10-1; tentative D call: TRBD1 (5 bases). V lost 6 bases and J 3 bases, leaving 14 bases between the germline ends. The germline V gene has CDR1 WNHNN and CDR2 SYGVQD (reference sequence). This CDR3 comprises 14 residues. The CDR3 loop is CASSGGRSYYGYTF. The CDR3 DNA reads as TGCGCCAGCAGCGGGGGACGGTCTTACTATGGCTACACCTTC.

This clonotype showed up many times. This chain uses TRBV5-1 with TRBJ2-7, with D possibly TRBD2 on 5 matching bases. This CDR3 region has 14 residues. CDR1 and CDR2 from the germline V gene are SGHRS and YFSETQ. Trimming took 3 bases from V and 6 from J, leaving 16 bases between them. The CDR3 here is CASSSPGRGGEQYF. For the CDR3, the DNA is TGCGCCAGCAGCTCCCCAGGCCGCGGAGGCGAGCAGTACTTC.

This chain joins TRBV6-2 or TRBV6-3 and TRBJ2-1; possibly TRBD2 for D (6 bases). The CDR3 is made up of 14 amino acids. The germline V and J ends were trimmed by 6 bases and 9 bases, with 18 bases remaining between them. Looked up from germline, CDR1 is MNHEY and CDR2 is SVGEGT. DNA for the CDR3: TGTGCCAGCAGCGGGTGGGGGTCGGAGGGTGAGCAGTTCTTC. Protein: CASSGWGSEGEQFF.

This rearrangement joins TRBV18 to TRBJ2-1, with a tentative D call TRBD1 (7 bases). CDR1 and CDR2 (germline): KGHSH, LQKENI. Trimming left V 6 bases short and J 7 bases short, with 19 bases between. This CDR3 has 15 residues. DNA for the CDR3: TGTGCCAGCTCGCTCAGGGGGGCCATAGGGAATGAGCAGTTCTTC. It yields the protein CASSLRGAIGNEQFF.

This clonotype was detected only a few times. The chain recombines TRBV9 with TRBJ1-1; D is perhaps TRBD1 (5 bases). Germline V gene data show CDR1 as SGDLS and CDR2 as YYNGEE. This CDR3 comprises 14 residues. The V end lost 1 base, the J end lost 5 bases, and 12 bases lay between the germline ends. The CDR3: CASSVRDRRTEAFF. The CDR3 nucleotides read TGTGCCAGCAGCGTAAGGGACCGTCGGACTGAAGCTTTCTTT.

J is TRBJ1-1 and V is TRBV10-3; D is undetermined. This CDR3 spans 12 amino acids. Trimming left V 3 bases short and J 4 bases short, with 6 bases between. Germline V gene lookup returns CDR1 ENHRY and CDR2 SYGVKD. The CDR3 loop is CAISEWATEAFF. DNA for the CDR3: TGTGCCATCAGTGAATGGGCCACTGAAGCTTTCTTT.

This clonotype was recorded many times. The chain employs TRBV28 and TRBJ2-3, with TRBD2 matching over 10 bases. With V trimmed by 5 bases and J by 7 bases, 9 bases remained unmatched. The V gene's germline CDR1 is MDHEN and CDR2 SYDVKM. The length of the CDR3 is 15 residues. CDR3 in amino acids: CASSLRGLATNTQYF. CDR3 bases: TGTGCCAGCAGTCTGAGGGGACTAGCGACTAATACGCAGTATTTT.

The chain is built from TRBV7-2 and TRBJ2-7; no firm D call. V was clipped by 5 bases and J by 0 bases, with 11 bases between them. The germline CDR1 and CDR2 sequences are SGHTA and FQGNSA. This CDR3 is 14 amino acids long. In DNA form, the CDR3 reads TGTGCCAGCAGCACCGGGCCCCGCTCCTACGAGCAGTACTTC. It is translated as CASSTGPRSYEQYF.

The chain uses TRBV3-1 and TRBJ2-1; D may be TRBD1 (6 bases). The CDR3 covers 15 residues. In germline, CDR1 is LGHDT, CDR2 YNNKEL (reference sequence). V lost 0 bases to trimming and J lost 4 bases, with 10 bases between them. The CDR3 protein is CASSQDLGTYNEQFF. The DNA for the CDR3 is TGTGCCAGCAGCCAAGATCTAGGGACATACAATGAGCAGTTCTTC.

The chain couples TRBV7-6 to TRBJ2-1; D may correspond to TRBD1 or TRBD2 (5 bases each). This CDR3 has 15 amino acids. The V end was cut by 5 bases, the J end by 9 bases, with 20 bases between. CDR1 SGHVS and CDR2 FNYEAQ come from the germline V gene. The DNA for the CDR3 is TGTGCCAGCAGCCCCCTCCCGGGACGATTGGGTGAGCAGTTCTTC. This sequence encodes CASSPLPGRLGEQFF.

This clonotype was seen more than once but under ten times. The rearrangement links TRBV5-1 to TRBJ2-2; 10 bases match TRBD2. Germline lookup yields CDR1 SGHRS and CDR2 YFSETQ. Trimming at V came to 2 bases and at J to 2 bases, leaving 3 bases not matched to a gene. CDR3 length: 16 amino acids. CDR3 nucleotides: TGCGCCAGCAGCTTTGCTAGCGGGAGAAACACCGGGGAGCTGTTTTTT. Its protein is CASSFASGRNTGELFF.

This clonotype was detected ten times or more. The genes are TRBV7-9 and TRBJ2-7; 7 nucleotides align to TRBD2. CDR3 length: 16 residues. The J segment lost 3 bases and the V segment lost 5 bases, leaving 13 bases of the junction unmatched. Germline loops: CDR1 SEHNR, CDR2 FQNEAQ (reference sequence). CDR3 sequence reads: CASSRRGGISYYEQYF. CDR3 sequence (DNA): TGTGCCAGCAGCCGTCGGGGAGGGATTAGTTACTACGAGCAGTACTTC.

In this sample, this clonotype turned up a few times. This chain joins TRBV5-1 and TRBJ2-2; a weak D match, TRBD1 (6 bases). The V end lost 3 bases, the J end lost 0 bases, and 9 bases lay between the germline ends. The CDR3 covers 15 residues. Per germline, CDR1 SGHRS and CDR2 YFSETQ. CDR3 amino acids: CASSYGTTNTGELFF. For the CDR3, the DNA is TGCGCCAGCAGCTACGGGACAACGAACACCGGGGAGCTGTTTTTT.

The sample holds one count of this clonotype. This chain joins TRBV18 and TRBJ2-7; no clear D gene. The V and J ends lost 2 bases and 0 bases respectively, with 8 bases between them. Germline V lookup: CDR1 KGHSH, CDR2 LQKENI. CDR3 length equals 14 residues. CDR3 in amino acids: CASSPGASSYEQYF. As DNA, the CDR3 is TGTGCCAGCTCACCAGGAGCAAGCTCCTACGAGCAGTACTTC.

J is TRBJ1-1 and V is TRBV20-1; tentatively, D is TRBD1 (5 bases). CDR1 and CDR2 from the germline V gene are DFQATT and SNEGSKA (reference sequence). The V end lost 5 bases, the J end lost 4 bases, and 11 bases lay between the germline ends. The CDR3 runs 12 residues. DNA of the CDR3: TGCAGTGCTGGACCCCAGGGCACTGAAGCTTTCTTT. Translation gives CSAGPQGTEAFF.

This clonotype has only a few counts. The rearrangement uses TRBV18 and TRBJ2-7; the match to TRBD1 covers 7 bases. The CDR3 contains 12 residues. Germline V gene data show CDR1 as KGHSH and CDR2 as LQKENI. V dropped 4 bases and J dropped 4; count of bases not matched to a gene: 1. The CDR3 DNA follows: TGTGCCAGCTCACAGGGGGCGTACGAGCAGTACTTC. The encoded protein is CASSQGAYEQYF.

This clonotype showed up just a few times. The rearrangement joins TRBV5-1 to TRBJ2-2; D remains unclear. Germline CDR1 reads SGHRS; CDR2 reads YFSETQ. The V gene lost 0 bases and the J gene lost 5 bases, with 14 bases spanning the gap. The CDR3 is made up of 16 amino acids. CDR3 coding DNA: TGCGCCAGCAGCTTGGGGACCGGTCAAAAGACCGGGGAGCTGTTTTTT. This gives the protein CASSLGTGQKTGELFF.